This TCR beta chain was obtained from a study of cytomegalovirus exposure and HLA in healthy donors. Findings and limits, study-wide: One variant, a missense change in DCLRE1C, was linked in a later analysis to TCR beta V- and J-gene trimming. Data from an earlier analysis indicated that most TCR beta V segments were productive either about 87% or about 30% of the time.

Primers for the PCR totalled 60 Vbeta and 13 Jbeta. Produced via immunoSEQ multiplex PCR; TCRdb's table is partial and in-frame only. The sample yields 190,000 or so clones, 75% to 85% seen once. As for the donors, each was a healthy bone marrow donor. This clone appeared a few times. Antigen: not known. Sequenced: PBMCs. The sequence came from a boy younger than 18 in good health and CMV-seronegative.

The CDR3 region has the DNA TGTGCCAGCAGTTTCGAGGGTTACAGGGGAGATACGCAGTATTTT. It is translated as CASSFEGYRGDTQYF. The genes are TRBV7-9 and TRBJ2-3; 7 bases fit TRBD1. The germline gives CDR1 SEHNR, CDR2 FQNEAQ (reference sequence). V shed 6 bases, J shed 5 bases, and the junction held 11 bases outside the gene matches. The CDR3 consists of 15 residues.